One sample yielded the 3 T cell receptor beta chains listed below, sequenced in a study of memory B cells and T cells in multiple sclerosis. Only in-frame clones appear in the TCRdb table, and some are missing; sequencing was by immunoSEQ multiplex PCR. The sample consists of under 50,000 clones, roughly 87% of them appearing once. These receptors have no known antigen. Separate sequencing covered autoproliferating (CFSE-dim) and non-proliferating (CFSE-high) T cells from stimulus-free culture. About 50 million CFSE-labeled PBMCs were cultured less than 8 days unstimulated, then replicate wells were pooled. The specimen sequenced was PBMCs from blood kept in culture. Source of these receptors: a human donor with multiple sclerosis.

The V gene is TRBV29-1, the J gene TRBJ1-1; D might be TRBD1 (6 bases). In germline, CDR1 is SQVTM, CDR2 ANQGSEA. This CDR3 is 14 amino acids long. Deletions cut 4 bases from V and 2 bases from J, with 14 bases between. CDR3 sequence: CSVGSGTTNTEAFF. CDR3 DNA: TGCAGCGTTGGGTCCGGGACAACTAACACTGAAGCTTTCTTT.

The CDR3 coding sequence is TGCAGCGTTGAAGTCAACGCTGGAACAGGGGGCCCAGATACGCAGTATTTT. The encoded protein is CSVEVNAGTGGPDTQYF. The chain recombines TRBV29-1 with TRBJ2-3; 9 bases are a match to TRBD1. J gave up 4 bases and V 1 base, and 12 bases lay outside the gene matches. Per germline, CDR1 SQVTM and CDR2 ANQGSEA. CDR3 length: 17 amino acids.

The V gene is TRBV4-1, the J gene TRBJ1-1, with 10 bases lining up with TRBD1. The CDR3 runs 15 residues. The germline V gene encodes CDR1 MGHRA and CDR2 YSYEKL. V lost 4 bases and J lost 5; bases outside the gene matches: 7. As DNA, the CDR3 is TGCGCCAGCAGCCCCATGGACAGGGGGAGAACTGAAGCTTTCTTT. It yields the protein CASSPMDRGRTEAFF.